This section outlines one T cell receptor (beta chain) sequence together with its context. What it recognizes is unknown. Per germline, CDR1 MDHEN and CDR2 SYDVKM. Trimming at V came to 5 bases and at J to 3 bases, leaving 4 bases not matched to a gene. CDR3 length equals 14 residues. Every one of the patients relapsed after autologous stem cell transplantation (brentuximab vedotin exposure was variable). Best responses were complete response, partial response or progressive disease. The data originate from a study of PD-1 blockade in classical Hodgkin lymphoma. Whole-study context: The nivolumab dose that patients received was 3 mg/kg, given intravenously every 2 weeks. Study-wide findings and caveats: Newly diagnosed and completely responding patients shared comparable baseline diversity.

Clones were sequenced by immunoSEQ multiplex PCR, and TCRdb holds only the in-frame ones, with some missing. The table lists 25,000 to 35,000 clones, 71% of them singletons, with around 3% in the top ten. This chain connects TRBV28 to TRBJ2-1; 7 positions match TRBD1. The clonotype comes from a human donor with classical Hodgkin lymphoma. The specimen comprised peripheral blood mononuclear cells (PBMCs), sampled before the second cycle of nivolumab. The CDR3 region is CASSPRTGYNEQFF. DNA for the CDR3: TGTGCCAGCAGTCCCCGGACAGGCTACAATGAGCAGTTCTTC. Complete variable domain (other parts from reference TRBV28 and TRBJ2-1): DVKVTQSSRYLVKRTGEKVFLECVQDMDHENMFWYRQDPGLGLRLIYFSYDVKMKEKGDIPEGYSVSREKKERFSLILESASTNQTSMYLCASSPRTGYNEQFFGPGTRLTVL.